This T cell receptor beta chain was documented in a study of OX40 agonist ivuxolimab in advanced cancers. Regarding the study as a whole: In the 0.1 to 3.0 mg/kg range, CD4+ and CD8+ blood T cells had expanded clonally by week 6. Researchers did not establish what antigens the expanded peripheral T cells target.

This CDR3 region has 16 residues. Trimming removed 2 bases from V and 5 bases from J; junction bases left unmatched: 10. The germline CDR1 and CDR2 sequences are SGHNT and YYREEE (reference sequence). This clone is a singleton in its sample. What it binds is unknown. Some clones are missing from TCRdb's copy, which holds only in-frame ones; the method was immunoSEQ multiplex PCR. The top ten hold roughly 2.1% of the sample, which has about 78,000 clones, roughly 84% seen once. This material consisted of CD4+ or CD8+ T cells sorted from blood, taken in a trial of the OX40 agonist ivuxolimab. The receptor was isolated from an adult with an advanced solid tumor such as melanoma, head and neck, liver or kidney cancer. The J gene is TRBJ2-5, the V gene TRBV5-4, with 9 bases aligning to TRBD2. The CDR3, as DNA: TGTGCCAGCAGCTTACGTGCGGGGGGGCAATCTGAGACCCAGTACTTC. This encodes CASSLRAGGQSETQYF.